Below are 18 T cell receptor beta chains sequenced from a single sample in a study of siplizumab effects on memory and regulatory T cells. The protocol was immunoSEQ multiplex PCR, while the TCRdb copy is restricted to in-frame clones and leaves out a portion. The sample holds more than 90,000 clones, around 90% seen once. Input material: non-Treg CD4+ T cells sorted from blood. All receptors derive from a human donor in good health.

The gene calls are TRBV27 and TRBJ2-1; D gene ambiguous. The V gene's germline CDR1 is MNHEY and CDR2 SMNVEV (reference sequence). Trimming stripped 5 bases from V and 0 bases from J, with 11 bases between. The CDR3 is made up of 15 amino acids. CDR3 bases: TGTGCCAGCAGTCCGGGCCCCAACTCCTACAATGAGCAGTTCTTC. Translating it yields CASSPGPNSYNEQFF.

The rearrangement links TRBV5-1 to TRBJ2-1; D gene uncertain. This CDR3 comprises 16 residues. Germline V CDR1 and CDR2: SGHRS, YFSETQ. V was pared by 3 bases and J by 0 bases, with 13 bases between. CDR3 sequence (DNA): TGCGCCAGCAGCTCCTTAGACGGCGGCTCCTACAATGAGCAGTTCTTC. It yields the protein CASSSLDGGSYNEQFF.

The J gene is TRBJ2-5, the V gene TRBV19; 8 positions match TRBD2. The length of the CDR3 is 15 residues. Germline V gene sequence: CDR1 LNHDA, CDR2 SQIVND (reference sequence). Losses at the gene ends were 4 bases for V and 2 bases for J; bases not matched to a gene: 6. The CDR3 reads CASSRAGTRQETQYF. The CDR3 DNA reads TGTGCCAGTAGTAGGGCCGGGACTAGACAAGAGACCCAGTACTTC.

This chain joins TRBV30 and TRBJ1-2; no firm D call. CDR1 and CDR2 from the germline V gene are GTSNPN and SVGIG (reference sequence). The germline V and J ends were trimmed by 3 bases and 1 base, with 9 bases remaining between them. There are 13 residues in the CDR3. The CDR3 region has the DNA TGTGCCTGGAGCCTACAGAGTAACTATGGCTACACCTTC. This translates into CAWSLQSNYGYTF.

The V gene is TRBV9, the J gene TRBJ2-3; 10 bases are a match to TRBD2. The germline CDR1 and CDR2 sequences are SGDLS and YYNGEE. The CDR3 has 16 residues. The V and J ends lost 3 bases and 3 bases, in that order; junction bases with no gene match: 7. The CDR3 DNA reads TGTGCCAGCAGCGAGGGGGCTAGCGGGAGAACAGATACGCAGTATTTT. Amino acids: CASSEGASGRTDTQYF.

Here the CDR3 reads CASSTGDHEQYF. The CDR3 nucleotides are TGTGCCAGCAGTACAGGGGACCACGAGCAGTACTTC. The V call is TRBV11-3, the J call TRBJ2-7, with TRBD1 matching 7 bases. The CDR3 consists of 12 residues. The germline V gene encodes CDR1 SGHNT and CDR2 YENEEA. V dropped 6 bases and J dropped 5; count of bases not matched to a gene: 4.

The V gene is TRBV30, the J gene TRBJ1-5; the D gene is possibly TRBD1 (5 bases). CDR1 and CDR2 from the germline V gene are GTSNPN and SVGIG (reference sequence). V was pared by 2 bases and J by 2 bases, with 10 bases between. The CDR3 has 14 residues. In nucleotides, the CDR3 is TGTGCCTGGAGTTCAGGGCGAGGCAATCAGCCCCAGCATTTT. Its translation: CAWSSGRGNQPQHF.

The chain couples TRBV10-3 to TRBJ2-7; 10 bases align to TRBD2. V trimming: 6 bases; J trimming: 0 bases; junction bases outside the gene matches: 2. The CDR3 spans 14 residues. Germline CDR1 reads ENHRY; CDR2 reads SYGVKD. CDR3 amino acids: CAIRPSGGSYEQYF. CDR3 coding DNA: TGTGCCATCAGACCTAGCGGGGGCTCCTACGAGCAGTACTTC.

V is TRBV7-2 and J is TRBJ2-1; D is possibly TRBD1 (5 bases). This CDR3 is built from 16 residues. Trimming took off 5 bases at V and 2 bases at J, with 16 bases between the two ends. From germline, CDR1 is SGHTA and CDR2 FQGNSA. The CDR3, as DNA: TGTGCCAGCAGCCACCCGAGGAAGGGGCCCTACAATGAGCAGTTCTTC. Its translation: CASSHPRKGPYNEQFF. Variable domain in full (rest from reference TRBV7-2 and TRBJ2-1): GAGVSQSPSNKVTEKGKDVELRCDPISGHTALYWYRQSLGQGLEFLIYFQGNSAPDKSGLPSDRFSAERTGGSVSTLTIQRTQQEDSAVYLCASSHPRKGPYNEQFFGPGTRLTVL.

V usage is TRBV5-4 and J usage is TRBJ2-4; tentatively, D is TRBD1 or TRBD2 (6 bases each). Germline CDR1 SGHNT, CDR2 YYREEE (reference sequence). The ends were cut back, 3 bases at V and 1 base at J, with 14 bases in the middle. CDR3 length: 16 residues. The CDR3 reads CASSSRGVSAKNIQYF. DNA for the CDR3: TGTGCCAGCAGCTCGAGGGGGGTGAGCGCCAAAAACATTCAGTACTTC.

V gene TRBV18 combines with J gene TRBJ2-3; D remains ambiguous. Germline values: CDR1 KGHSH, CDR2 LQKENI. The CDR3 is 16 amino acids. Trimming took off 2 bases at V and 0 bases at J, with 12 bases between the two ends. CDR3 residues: CASSPGRPPSTDTQYF. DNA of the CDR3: TGTGCCAGCTCACCAGGACGACCGCCAAGCACAGATACGCAGTATTTT.

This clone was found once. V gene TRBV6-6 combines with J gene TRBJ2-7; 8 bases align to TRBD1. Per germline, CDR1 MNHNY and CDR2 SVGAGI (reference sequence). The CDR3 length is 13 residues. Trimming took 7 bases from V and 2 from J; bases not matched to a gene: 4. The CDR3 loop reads CASKNRGTYEQYF. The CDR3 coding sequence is TGTGCCAGCAAAAACAGGGGGACCTACGAGCAGTACTTC.

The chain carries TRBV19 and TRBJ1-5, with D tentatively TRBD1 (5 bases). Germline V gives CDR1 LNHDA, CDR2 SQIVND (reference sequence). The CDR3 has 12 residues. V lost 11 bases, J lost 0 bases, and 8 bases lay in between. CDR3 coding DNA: TGTGCCTCAGGGAATAGCAATCAGCCCCAGCATTTT. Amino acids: CASGNSNQPQHF.

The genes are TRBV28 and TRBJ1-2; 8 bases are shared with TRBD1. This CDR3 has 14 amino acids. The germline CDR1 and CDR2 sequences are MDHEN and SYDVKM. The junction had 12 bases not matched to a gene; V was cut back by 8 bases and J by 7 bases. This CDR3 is CASEGTGERRGYTF. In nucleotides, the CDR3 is TGTGCCAGCGAGGGGACAGGAGAACGACGTGGCTACACCTTC.

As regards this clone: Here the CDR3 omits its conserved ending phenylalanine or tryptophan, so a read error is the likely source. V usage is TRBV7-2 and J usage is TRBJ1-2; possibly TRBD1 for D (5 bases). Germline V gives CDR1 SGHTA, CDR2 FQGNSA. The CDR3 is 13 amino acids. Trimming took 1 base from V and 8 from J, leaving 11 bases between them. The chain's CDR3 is CASSLDRIGGYTL. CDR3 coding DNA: TGTGCCAGCAGCTTAGACAGGATAGGGGGCTACACCCTC.

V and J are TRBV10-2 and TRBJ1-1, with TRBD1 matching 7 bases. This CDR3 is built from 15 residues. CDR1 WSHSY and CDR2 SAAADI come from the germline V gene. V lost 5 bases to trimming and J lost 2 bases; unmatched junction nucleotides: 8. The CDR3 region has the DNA TGCGCCAGCAGTCTCACTAGACAGGGTAACACTGAAGCTTTCTTT. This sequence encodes CASSLTRQGNTEAFF.

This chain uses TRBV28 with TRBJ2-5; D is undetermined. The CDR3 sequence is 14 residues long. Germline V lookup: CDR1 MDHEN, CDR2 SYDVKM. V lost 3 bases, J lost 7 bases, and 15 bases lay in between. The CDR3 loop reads CASSFRWSIRTQYF. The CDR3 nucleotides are TGTGCCAGCAGTTTCAGGTGGTCTATAAGGACCCAGTACTTC.

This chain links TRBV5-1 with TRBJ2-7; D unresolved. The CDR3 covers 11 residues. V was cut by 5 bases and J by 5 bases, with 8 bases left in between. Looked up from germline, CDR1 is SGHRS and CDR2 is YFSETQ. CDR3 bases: TGCGCCAGCAGGAGATTCGACGAGCAGTACTTC. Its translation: CASRRFDEQYF.